The clone carrying this T cell receptor beta chain turned up a few times. No antigen is known for it. The CDR3 contains 17 residues. Trimming shortened V by 3 bases and J by 1 base, and 18 bases separated the two germline ends. Per the germline V gene, CDR1 is GTSNPN and CDR2 is SVGIG (reference sequence). The data originate from a study of T cells after yellow fever vaccination. Notes on the study in general: Weaker, the secondary response peaked sooner, at day 5 versus 15.

As TCR cDNA was made by 5'RACE template switching, a universal primer site and UMIs were added. TCRdb called the 5' RACE reads again in MiXCR, with one record for every CDR3 protein. The repertoire has 350,000 or so distinct CDR3 sequences, 8.1% of them found once; the top ten carry around 17%. This TCR came from a man between 18 and 29 years old who received the YFV17D yellow fever vaccine. This material consisted of PBMCs, taken about 49 days after the first yellow fever vaccination. This chain joins TRBV30 and TRBJ2-2; either TRBD1 or TRBD2 may fit D (6 bases each). CDR3 nucleotides: TGTGCCTGGAGACCGGGGGCCATCCTGAAGAACACCGGGGAGCTGTTTTTT. It yields the protein CAWRPGAILKNTGELFF.